Listed here are 17 T cell receptor beta chains from one sample, sequenced in a study of technical replicates of blood from a few donors. Some clones are missing from TCRdb's copy, which holds only in-frame ones; the method was immunoSEQ multiplex PCR. The sample yields about 97,000 clones, 95% to 96% seen once. Source material: T cells isolated from PBMCs. The receptors here all came from a human donor in good health.

V is TRBV19 and J is TRBJ1-5; no firm D call. Per germline, CDR1 LNHDA and CDR2 SQIVND (reference sequence). The ends were cut back, 6 bases at V and 0 bases at J, with 18 bases in the middle. The CDR3 spans 17 residues. CDR3 in DNA: TGTGCCAGTAGACGAACGACTACGTCCAGTAGCAATCAGCCCCAGCATTTT. Protein product: CASRRTTTSSSNQPQHF.

This clone was recorded many times. The chain uses TRBV5-1 and TRBJ1-1; weak D call: TRBD1 (6 bases). The germline V and J ends were trimmed by 4 bases and 1 base, with 14 bases remaining between them. The CDR3 runs 15 residues. Germline CDR1 and CDR2: SGHRS and YFSETQ. The CDR3 loop reads CASSPRTDRNTEAFF. CDR3 bases: TGCGCCAGCAGCCCAAGGACAGACCGGAACACTGAAGCTTTCTTT.

The CDR3 sequence: CASSLARQGNTEAFF. The CDR3 DNA sequence: TGTGCCAGCAGCTTAGCGCGACAGGGGAACACTGAAGCTTTCTTT. The genes are TRBV7-9 and TRBJ1-1, with TRBD1 matching 7 bases. The J segment lost 1 base and the V segment lost 0 bases, leaving 2 bases of the junction unmatched. The V gene's germline CDR1 is SEHNR and CDR2 FQNEAQ (reference sequence). This CDR3 spans 15 amino acids.

The rearrangement uses TRBV7-8 and TRBJ2-5, with 16 bases fitting TRBD2. V trimming: 3 bases; J trimming: 5 bases; junction bases outside the gene matches: 3. Germline CDR1 and CDR2: SGHVS and FQNEAQ. This CDR3 has 16 amino acids. The CDR3 DNA follows: TGTGCCAGCAGCTTTGGGACTAGCGGGAGGGGGGAGACCCAGTACTTC. It translates to CASSFGTSGRGETQYF.

The V call is TRBV28, the J call TRBJ2-3; D is undetermined. V lost 4 bases to trimming and J lost 0 bases, with 11 bases between them. Germline CDR1 is MDHEN and CDR2 is SYDVKM. The CDR3 runs 15 residues. The CDR3 nucleotides are TGTGCCAGCAGTTATACTACCTCTAGCACAGATACGCAGTATTTT. Translation: CASSYTTSSTDTQYF.

This rearrangement joins TRBV30 to TRBJ2-7; 7 bases line up with TRBD2. After removal of 0 bases from V and 0 bases from J, the junction contained 8 bases not matched to a gene. Germline CDR1 GTSNPN, CDR2 SVGIG (reference sequence). This CDR3 has 16 residues. CDR3 DNA: TGTGCCTGGAGTGTACTGTCGGGGGGAAGCTCCTACGAGCAGTACTTC. Its protein is CAWSVLSGGSSYEQYF.

The chain recombines TRBV19 with TRBJ2-3, with 10 bases fitting TRBD2. Germline loops: CDR1 LNHDA, CDR2 SQIVND (reference sequence). This CDR3 contains 15 residues. V lost 4 bases, J lost 5 bases, and 6 bases stayed unmatched. CDR3 in DNA: TGTGCCAGTAGTACCCTAGCGGGAGCCGGAGATACGCAGTATTTT. The encoded protein is CASSTLAGAGDTQYF.

This chain uses TRBV28 with TRBJ2-7; 11 nucleotides align to TRBD1. CDR1 is MDHEN, CDR2 SYDVKM, per germline. The CDR3 has 13 residues. The V segment lost 8 bases and the J segment 0 bases; nucleotides outside the gene matches: 0. The CDR3 DNA is TGTGCCAGCGGGACAGGGGGCTCCTACGAGCAGTACTTC. Its protein product is CASGTGGSYEQYF.

CDR3 DNA sequence: TGTGCCAGCAGCTTAGGGTTAGGACAGGGGGCTTACGAGCAGTACTTC. Protein: CASSLGLGQGAYEQYF. The chain uses TRBV7-6 and TRBJ2-7; 11 bases are a match to TRBD1. The germline V gene encodes CDR1 SGHVS and CDR2 FNYEAQ. J was trimmed by 4 bases and V by 1 base; bases with no gene match: 6. This CDR3 is 16 amino acids long.

V usage is TRBV7-9 and J usage is TRBJ1-3; weak D call: TRBD1 (6 bases). The germline CDR1 and CDR2 sequences are SEHNR and FQNEAQ (reference sequence). This CDR3 has 15 residues. V dropped 7 bases and J dropped 0 bases, with 13 bases sitting between them. CDR3 in DNA: TGTGCCAGCACCTCTTTGGGGGCCTCTGGAAACACCATATATTTT. Translating it yields CASTSLGASGNTIYF.

As to this clone: Within the sample, other DNA sequences also encode this same CDR3. This chain connects TRBV20-1 to TRBJ1-2; possible D gene TRBD1, 6 bases. The CDR3 extends over 11 amino acids. Germline V gene lookup returns CDR1 DFQATT and CDR2 SNEGSKA (reference sequence). Trimming cost V 4 bases and J 4 bases, with 7 bases left between them. The DNA for the CDR3 is TGCAGTGCTATGGACAGCTATGGCTACACCTTC. It translates to CSAMDSYGYTF.

The rearrangement uses TRBV7-2 and TRBJ2-1, with a tentative D call TRBD2 (6 bases). CDR1 is SGHTA, CDR2 FQGNSA, per germline. This CDR3 has 13 residues. Between the trimmed V and J ends, which lost 3 bases and 3 bases, there was a span of 6 bases. In nucleotides, the CDR3 is TGTGCCAGCAGCTTGGGACTCTACAATGAGCAGTTCTTC. Residues: CASSLGLYNEQFF. Supplemented by reference TRBV7-2 and TRBJ2-1, the full variable domain reads GAGVSQSPSNKVTEKGKDVELRCDPISGHTALYWYRQSLGQGLEFLIYFQGNSAPDKSGLPSDRFSAERTGGSVSTLTIQRTQQEDSAVYLCASSLGLYNEQFFGPGTRLTVL.

The gene calls are TRBV6-5 and TRBJ2-1, with no clear D. V lost 5 bases, J lost 7 bases, and 9 bases lay in between. The CDR3 covers 12 residues. Germline assignment: CDR1 MNHEY and CDR2 SVGAGI. The CDR3 region is CASSPYRNEQFF. The CDR3 DNA reads TGTGCCAGCAGTCCTTATCGTAATGAGCAGTTCTTC.

The V and J genes are TRBV28 and TRBJ2-5; 7 bases map to TRBD1. V shed 6 bases, J shed 5 bases, and the junction held 12 bases outside the gene matches. The germline V gene encodes CDR1 MDHEN and CDR2 SYDVKM. The CDR3 covers 15 residues. The CDR3 DNA follows: TGTGCCAGCAGGTCGACAGGGCAAGTACGGGAGACCCAGTACTTC. It specifies CASRSTGQVRETQYF.

The chain links TRBV2 to TRBJ2-5, with D possibly being TRBD1 (6 bases). V lost 4 bases and J 2 bases, leaving 11 bases between the germline ends. This CDR3 region has 14 residues. In germline, CDR1 is SNHLY, CDR2 FYNNEI. CDR3 protein: CASSVYRAQETQYF. CDR3 nucleotides: TGTGCCAGCAGTGTTTACAGGGCTCAAGAGACCCAGTACTTC.

The chain carries TRBV19 and TRBJ1-5; 9 bases fit TRBD1. Germline trimming cut 3 bases from V and 6 bases from J; bases unmatched to any gene: 9. This CDR3 is 16 amino acids long. Germline CDR1 and CDR2: LNHDA and SQIVND (reference sequence). The CDR3 region is CASSMKGDRESQPQHF. CDR3 nucleotide sequence: TGTGCCAGTAGTATGAAAGGGGACAGGGAATCTCAGCCCCAGCATTTT.

V is TRBV10-3 and J is TRBJ2-1, with 12 positions matching TRBD2. The V gene end was trimmed by 0 bases and the J gene end by 9 bases; junction bases not matched to a gene: 0. The CDR3 contains 14 residues. Germline V gene data show CDR1 as ENHRY and CDR2 as SYGVKD. The CDR3 spells CAISESGLAGEQFF. Here the CDR3 DNA reads TGTGCCATCAGTGAGTCGGGACTAGCGGGTGAGCAGTTCTTC.